The entry below gives a single TCR beta chain sequence along with its context. It lacks a known antigen. No quality values exist for individual bases; no much larger clone is one base distant. The data stem from a study of OX40 agonist ivuxolimab in advanced cancers. Context from the whole study: Ivuxolimab was an agonistic, fully human IgG2 monoclonal antibody directed against OX40 (CD134), a costimulatory receptor. Intravenous ivuxolimab was administered to patients every 2 weeks at six dose levels: 0.01, 0.1, 0.3, 1.5, 3 and 10 mg/kg. Of the roughly 51 dose-escalation patients, hepatocellular carcinoma was present in roughly 19, melanoma in approximately 15, renal cell carcinoma in 9 and head and neck cancer in 9. The dose-escalation cohort was over 70% male with a mean age of approximately 60 years, ranging from roughly 23 to 79. Prior anti-PD-1, anti-PD-L1 or anti-CTLA-4 therapy was permitted, and 40% of dose-escalation patients had received checkpoint inhibitors. Partial responses were achieved by three dose-escalation patients, of whom one had hepatocellular carcinoma and two had cutaneous melanoma. Peripheral TCRbeta sequencing was intended to test whether TCR sequence diversity was altered and clonal T-cell expansion was caused by ivuxolimab. The paper covers the monotherapy dose-escalation part of the phase I ivuxolimab trial, which included N ≈ 57 patients. Results the study describes overall, beyond this receptor: In partial responders in the 0.1-3.0 mg/kg groups, normalized peripheral clonal expansion was found to be among the lowest, especially among CD8+ T cells. After ivuxolimab, CD8+ T cells had more expanded clones than CD4+ T cells on average. Low levels of normalized T-cell clonal expansion were also shown by some nonresponding patients. The antigen specificity of the peripheral T cells that underwent clonal expansion was not determined. At doses from 0.1 to 3.0 mg/kg, clonal expansion was seen in both CD4+ and CD8+ blood T cells between baseline and week 6.

Genomic DNA was isolated from the sorted cells so that the TCRbeta CDR3 region could be sequenced. The immunoSEQ Assay was used to sequence the TCRbeta CDR3 regions. In TCRdb, the immuneACCESS table is reduced to in-frame sequences with V and J assigned. These tables do not hold every clone; where another copy was compared, an unresolved V gene accounts for under half, and the others remain unexplained. For this sample there are tens of thousands of clones; 84% appear just once. The top ten constitute just under 7% of the sample. The trial excluded patients who had a history of autoimmune disease or were on systemic immunosuppression. Peripheral blood for TCR sequencing was drawn from every dose cohort at baseline, at cycle 4 day 1 and at cycle 7 day 1. The samples were drawn from a first-in-human, open-label, multicenter phase I dose-escalation trial of ivuxolimab. Adults with locally advanced or metastatic head and neck squamous cell, hepatocellular, melanoma or renal cell carcinoma were enrolled in the trial. CD4+ and CD8+ T cells were sorted separately from peripheral blood before TCR sequencing.

From its cysteine to its phenylalanine, the CDR3 spans 11 amino acids. Kept here is only the CDR3 DNA, which spans 33 bases and is read in frame from base 1. CDR1 and CDR2 were assigned from the germline V gene (reference sequence) as GTSNPN and SVGIG. V drops 1 base and J drops 6 bases, leaving 5 bases in between. This receptor was taken from an adult with an advanced solid tumor such as melanoma, head and neck, liver or kidney cancer. The source was CD4+ or CD8+ T cells sorted from blood, collected in a trial of the OX40 agonist ivuxolimab. Recombination connected TRBV30 to TRBJ2-3; a confident D gene designation cannot be given. The bases are TGTGCCTGGAGTGCCCTGGATACGCAGTATTTT. Translation gives CAWSALDTQYF.